Below, one T cell receptor beta chain is given with its context. CDR3 size: 15 residues. Germline CDR1 MDHEN, CDR2 SYDVKM. The ends lost 0 bases at V and 7 bases at J; junction bases unmatched: 2. TCRdb reprocessed the 5' RACE reads with MiXCR, giving one entry per CDR3 protein. The sample lists a few hundred thousand distinct CDR3 sequences, approximately 15% occurring once. The data derive from a study of T-cell memory formation after mild COVID-19. This TCR was sampled from a man younger than 35 who had mild COVID-19 (a few samples of this study predate the infection). Cell type and time point are not known. V is TRBV28 and J is TRBJ1-6; TRBD1 aligns across 8 bases. The source material was PBMCs or a T cell subset sorted from them (not recorded which). The CDR3: CASSLWTGENSPLHF. Here the CDR3 DNA reads TGTGCCAGCAGTTTATGGACAGGGGAAAATTCACCCCTCCACTTT.